This T cell receptor beta chain originates from a study of blood T cell repertoires in COVID-19 (dated by TCRdb to the early 2020s). About the full investigation: Samples covering the acute and convalescent phases of COVID-19 were provided by collaborators in the United States, Italy and Spain. The samples were drawn from two sources: the first 160 participants of the ongoing ImmuneRACE study, and some 1,300 subjects contributed by 6 global collaborators. The prospective study material was composed of cDNA or gDNA derived from T cells, B-cell-depleted T cells, or PBMCs. Subjects who had been exposed to COVID-19, were actively infected with it, or had recovered from it provided the deeply sampled blood TCRbeta repertoires that made up the dataset. Where available, HLA class I and class II types were obtained from metadata supplied by the sample provider rather than from assay-based typing. The sample metadata nearly always contained a de-identified subject ID, COVID-19 status, age in years and sex. The repertoires were released in a freely available public database intended as a resource for research on the immune response to SARS-CoV-2.

Paper-wide results and their limitations: The amount of clinical and demographic metadata varied by source and participant and was provided uncurated.

With respect to this clone: The clone's antigen remains unknown. No base quality values were provided; no much bigger clone lies one nucleotide off.

The immunoSEQ Assay, a bias-controlled multiplex PCR, was used to amplify TCRbeta CDR3 regions from genomic DNA. The published analysis was carried out like this. Nucleated cell counts per sample were estimated from amplification of reference gene primers within the assay. Sequence reads were collapsed and filtered to measure the absolute abundance of every unique TCRbeta CDR3 rearrangement. For each sample, productive Simpson clonality was calculated as the square root of Simpson's diversity index across productive rearrangements. TCRdb provides this immuneACCESS table in a form limited to in-frame rearrangements. Some clones are lacking; in checked studies, under half of them reflect an unresolved V gene, and why the rest are absent is not known. The V and J calls and the clone size are those of that table, but D and trimming were determined from the DNA. For this sample the table gives under 95,000 clones, of which over 75% were detected only once. Around a tenth of the sample rests with the top ten.

Taken from the germline V gene, the CDR1 and CDR2 loops are SGHTA and FQGNSA. The CDR3 goes from the cysteine to the phenylalanine over 15 residues. Only the CDR3 portion is preserved as DNA: 45 bases, with reading frame beginning at the first base. V lost 4 bases and J lost 4 bases; the stretch between them is 15 bases long. One collaborating source in Seattle enrolled patients during active infection and followed them longitudinally through the course of disease. The collaborating institutions used their own protocols to collect whole blood in K2EDTA tubes. For TCRbeta analysis, collaborator samples were shipped as frozen whole blood, as isolated PBMCs, or as DNA extracted from either sample type.

The sample consisted of peripheral blood. The TCR was taken from a man over 45 with COVID-19, enrolled during active disease. Recombination linked TRBV7-2 to TRBJ2-3; 5 matching bases give a weak D call of TRBD2. The DNA sequence follows: TGTGCCAGCAGCTCACTAGGCCTTGGGGCAGATACGCAGTATTTT. Translation gives CASSSLGLGADTQYF.